Each of the 2 T cell receptor beta chains below was sequenced from the same sample in a study of technical replicates of blood from a few donors. Here immunoSEQ multiplex PCR was the method, and the copy in TCRdb shows in-frame clones only, minus some. This table holds over 65,000 clones, 95% to 98% found once. The sequenced material came from T cells isolated from PBMCs. The source of these receptors is a human donor in good health.

The chain is built from TRBV5-4 and TRBJ2-7; D not certain. The CDR3 consists of 11 residues. Germline lookup yields CDR1 SGHNT and CDR2 YYREEE (reference sequence). V was shortened by 4 bases and J by 6 bases, with 8 bases between the two germline ends. The CDR3 spells CASSQRGEQYF. CDR3 nucleotides: TGTGCCAGCAGCCAAAGAGGCGAGCAGTACTTC.

The chain is built from TRBV28 and TRBJ2-5; TRBD1 matches 7 bases. Germline V CDR1 and CDR2: MDHEN, SYDVKM. After removal of 7 bases from V and 1 base from J, the junction contained 0 bases not matched to a gene. The CDR3 spans 12 residues. CDR3 protein: CASNRGQETQYF. The CDR3 region has the DNA TGTGCCAGCAACAGGGGCCAAGAGACCCAGTACTTC.